Following are 25 T cell receptor beta chains from one sample sequenced in a study of T cell responses to AZD1222 COVID-19 vaccine. Using immunoSEQ multiplex PCR, the repertoire was profiled, and TCRdb retains in-frame clones only, with some absent. The sample lists about 140,000 clones; less than 95% were seen once. The sample was peripheral blood, taken 28 days after the second AZD1222 dose. The receptors were gathered from an adult who received the AZD1222 COVID-19 vaccine.

The J gene is TRBJ2-1, the V gene TRBV24-1; 9 nucleotides align to TRBD1. Trimming at V came to 4 bases and at J to 1 base, leaving 7 bases not matched to a gene. There are 17 residues in the CDR3. In germline, CDR1 is KGHDR, CDR2 SFDVKD. The CDR3: CATSDPGQGTSYNEQFF. In DNA form, the CDR3 reads TGTGCCACCAGTGACCCGGGACAGGGAACATCCTACAATGAGCAGTTCTTC.

This clone was observed a single time. This chain connects TRBV3-1 (or the pseudogene TRBV3-2) to TRBJ2-3; tentative D call: TRBD2 (5 bases). V lost 3 bases to trimming and J lost 5 bases, with 6 bases between them. The CDR3 is 12 residues long. Germline lookup yields CDR1 LGHDT and CDR2 YNNKEL (reference sequence). This CDR3 is CASSHSVDTQYF. The CDR3 bases are TGTGCCAGCAGCCATAGCGTAGATACGCAGTATTTT.

The chain is built from TRBV24-1 and TRBJ2-3; possibly TRBD1 for D (6 bases). CDR1 is KGHDR and CDR2 is SFDVKD in the germline V gene. V was pared by 1 base and J by 3 bases, with 13 bases between. The CDR3 has 16 residues. Here the CDR3 DNA reads TGTGCCACCAGTGATTTCGACCGCGACAGGACAGATACGCAGTATTTT. Protein product: CATSDFDRDRTDTQYF.

This chain joins TRBV7-9 and TRBJ2-7, with D possibly matching TRBD1 (5 bases). The ends were cut back, 6 bases at V and 6 bases at J, with 12 bases in the middle. Germline V gene data show CDR1 as SEHNR and CDR2 as FQNEAQ (reference sequence). The CDR3 covers 12 residues. The CDR3 nucleotides are TGTGCCAGCAGTCGACAGACGTCCGAGCAGTACTTC. Encoded protein: CASSRQTSEQYF. The full variable domain, rest sourced from reference TRBV7-9 and TRBJ2-7, is DTGVSQNPRHKITKRGQNVTFRCDPISEHNRLYWYRQTLGQGPEFLTYFQNEAQLEKSRLLSDRFSAERPKGSFSTLEIQRTEQGDSAMYLCASSRQTSEQYFGPGTRLTVT.

The gene calls are TRBV7-2 and TRBJ2-7; a possible D gene is TRBD2 (5 bases). V lost 1 base and J 2 bases, leaving 12 bases between the germline ends. This CDR3 is built from 15 residues. Germline lookup yields CDR1 SGHTA and CDR2 FQGNSA. In DNA form, the CDR3 reads TGTGCCAGCAGCTTAGAGCCTAGCTTTCCCTACGAGCAGTACTTC. Amino acids: CASSLEPSFPYEQYF.

J is TRBJ1-4 and V is TRBV6-6; D is undetermined. Trimming cost V 5 bases and J 8 bases, with 6 bases left between them. The germline V gene has CDR1 MNHNY and CDR2 SVGAGI (reference sequence). This CDR3 contains 11 residues. CDR3 coding DNA: TGTGCCAGCAGTAATTTCGAAAAACTGTTTTTT. It codes for CASSNFEKLFF.

The V gene is TRBV6-5, the J gene TRBJ2-1; 8 nucleotides match TRBD2. After removal of 4 bases from V and 9 bases from J, the junction contained 11 bases not matched to a gene. Germline CDR1 MNHEY, CDR2 SVGAGI. The CDR3 runs 15 residues. The CDR3 sequence: CASSSGGLTSGEQFF. CDR3 DNA: TGTGCCAGCAGTTCGGGGGGGCTAACTTCAGGTGAGCAGTTCTTC.

Only a few counts were recorded for this clone. This chain links TRBV30 with TRBJ2-7, with D tentatively TRBD2 (5 bases). Between the trimmed V and J ends, which lost 5 bases and 2 bases, there was a span of 10 bases. The germline gives CDR1 GTSNPN, CDR2 SVGIG (reference sequence). CDR3 size: 12 residues. This CDR3 reads CAWEGGAYEQYF. Written as DNA, the CDR3 is TGTGCCTGGGAGGGTGGGGCCTACGAGCAGTACTTC.

This clone was counted once. CDR3 residues: CAWSVRTSGRLNEQFF. The CDR3 region has the DNA TGTGCCTGGAGTGTGAGGACTAGCGGGAGGCTCAATGAGCAGTTCTTC. The chain recombines TRBV30 with TRBJ2-1; 14 positions agree with TRBD2. Germline V gene lookup returns CDR1 GTSNPN and CDR2 SVGIG (reference sequence). V trimming: 0 bases; J trimming: 6 bases; junction bases outside the gene matches: 4. This CDR3 has 16 residues.

This clone was detected only once. This chain joins TRBV6-5 and TRBJ1-1, with D hard to call. V lost 2 bases, J lost 4 bases, and 11 bases lay in between. Germline CDR1 is MNHEY and CDR2 is SVGAGI. This CDR3 has 14 amino acids. The CDR3, as DNA: TGTGCCAGCAGTTACGGGGTCGGGAGCACTGAAGCTTTCTTT. Its translation is CASSYGVGSTEAFF.

The genes are TRBV4-2 and TRBJ2-2; TRBD1 matches 9 bases. The CDR3 spans 16 residues. With V trimmed by 2 bases and J by 5 bases, 6 bases remained unmatched. Looked up from germline, CDR1 is LGHNA and CDR2 is YNFKEQ. CDR3 region: CASSQQDRGLTGELFF. The CDR3 coding sequence is TGTGCCAGCAGCCAACAAGACAGGGGGTTGACCGGGGAGCTGTTTTTT.

This rearrangement joins TRBV7-9 to TRBJ1-1; D remains unclear. CDR3 length: 13 amino acids. CDR1 and CDR2 (germline): SEHNR, FQNEAQ (reference sequence). With 5 bases removed from V and 8 bases from J, the gap between germline ends came to 15 bases. The CDR3 bases are TGTGCCAGCAGCCCCGCAAGAGGAGGGGAAGCTTTCTTT. Translation: CASSPARGGEAFF.

This chain connects TRBV7-6 to TRBJ2-2; 8 nucleotides line up with TRBD1. CDR3 size: 15 residues. CDR1 and CDR2 (germline): SGHVS, FNYEAQ. The J segment lost 1 base and the V segment lost 5 bases, leaving 3 bases of the junction unmatched. In nucleotides, the CDR3 is TGTGCCAGCAGCCAAGGACAGGGGAACACCGGGGAGCTGTTTTTT. Translation gives CASSQGQGNTGELFF.

Here the CDR3 DNA reads TGCGCCAGTAGAAGGGGGGACGAGCAGTACTTC. It translates to CASRRGDEQYF. V gene TRBV5-1 combines with J gene TRBJ2-7; D is possibly TRBD1 or TRBD2 (6 bases each). Trimming took 8 bases from V and 5 from J, leaving 11 bases between them. Germline V CDR1 and CDR2: SGHRS, YFSETQ. The CDR3 totals 11 residues. Filled out from reference TRBV5-1 and TRBJ2-7, the complete variable domain reads KAGVTQTPRYLIKTRGQQVTLSCSPISGHRSVSWYQQTPGQGLQFLFEYFSETQRNKGNFPGRFSGRQFSNSRSEMNVSTLELGDSALYLCASRRGDEQYFGPGTRLTVT.

V is TRBV4-1 and J is TRBJ2-5; 10 bases are shared with TRBD1. The CDR3 has 16 amino acids. Trimming took 1 base from V and 1 from J; bases not matched to a gene: 3. The V gene's germline CDR1 is MGHRA and CDR2 YSYEKL. The CDR3 is CASSQAGQGFQETQYF. The CDR3 coding sequence is TGCGCCAGCAGCCAAGCGGGACAGGGGTTCCAAGAGACCCAGTACTTC.

The chain has TRBV6-1 and TRBJ2-3; tentatively, D is TRBD2 (6 bases). CDR3 size: 15 residues. Trimming pared 0 bases from V and 2 bases from J, leaving 9 bases between. Germline loops: CDR1 MNHNS, CDR2 SASEGT. Here the CDR3 reads CASSEARTTTDTQYF. The CDR3 DNA reads TGTGCCAGCAGTGAAGCGAGGACTACCACAGATACGCAGTATTTT.

J is TRBJ1-1 and V is TRBV18; possibly TRBD1 for D (6 bases). The germline gives CDR1 KGHSH, CDR2 LQKENI. V lost 6 bases to trimming and J lost 0 bases, with 17 bases between them. The CDR3 is 16 amino acids. The CDR3 region is CASSRYSDSMNTEAFF. The CDR3 coding sequence is TGTGCCAGCTCCCGTTACTCGGACAGCATGAACACTGAAGCTTTCTTT.

This chain links TRBV30 with TRBJ1-1; D not certain. V dropped 0 bases and J dropped 5 bases, with 7 bases sitting between them. CDR1 GTSNPN and CDR2 SVGIG come from the germline V gene (reference sequence). This CDR3 contains 12 residues. CDR3 DNA: TGTGCCTGGAGTGTACAAGGTACTGAAGCTTTCTTT. This encodes CAWSVQGTEAFF. Looking up the rest from reference TRBV30 and TRBJ1-1 gives the full variable domain: SQTIHQWPATLVQPVGSPLSLECTVEGTSNPNLYWYRQAAGRGLQLLFYSVGIGQISSEVPQNLSASRPQDRQFILSSKKLLLSDSGFYLCAWSVQGTEAFFGQGTRLTVV.

This rearrangement joins TRBV4-2 to TRBJ2-7; weak D call: TRBD1 (5 bases). Trimming stripped 0 bases from V and 2 bases from J, with 11 bases between. There are 15 residues in the CDR3. CDR1 and CDR2 (germline): LGHNA, YNFKEQ. In nucleotides, the CDR3 is TGTGCCAGCAGCCAAGATCTGGGGCTAGCCTACGAGCAGTACTTC. Amino acid sequence: CASSQDLGLAYEQYF.

The rearrangement joins TRBV3-1 (or the pseudogene TRBV3-2) to TRBJ1-2; 11 bases align to TRBD1. The germline V gene has CDR1 LGHDT and CDR2 YNNKEL (reference sequence). The CDR3 has 14 residues. J was trimmed by 5 bases and V by 5 bases; bases with no gene match: 4. CDR3 region: CASSAGQGEYGYTF. In DNA form, the CDR3 reads TGTGCCAGCAGCGCGGGACAGGGGGAGTATGGCTACACCTTC.

This clone has more than one count but fewer than ten. The chain recombines TRBV12-5 with TRBJ1-1, with D maybe TRBD1 (6 bases). Germline assignment: CDR1 LGHNT and CDR2 FRNRAP. V lost 0 bases, J lost 4 bases, and 12 bases lay in between. This CDR3 has 15 amino acids. Here the CDR3 reads CASGLVIGRGTEAFF. In DNA, the CDR3 is TGTGCTAGTGGTTTGGTGATCGGCAGGGGCACTGAAGCTTTCTTT.

This clone was observed a few times. The chain couples TRBV5-1 to TRBJ2-5, with 7 bases aligning to TRBD1. With V trimmed by 2 bases and J by 4 bases, 5 bases remained unmatched. Germline assignment: CDR1 SGHRS and CDR2 YFSETQ. The CDR3 spans 14 residues. CDR3 protein: CASSFDAGGETQYF. DNA for the CDR3: TGCGCCAGCAGCTTCGACGCAGGGGGAGAGACCCAGTACTTC.

This chain's CDR3 is CASSQSRWGYGYTF. CDR3 nucleotide sequence: TGTGCCAGCAGCCAAAGCAGGTGGGGCTATGGCTACACCTTC. This sequence joins TRBV14 and TRBJ1-2, with D hard to call. V was pared by 2 bases and J by 4 bases, with 11 bases between. Germline CDR1 reads SGHDN; CDR2 reads FVKESK. The CDR3 is 14 residues long.

This rearrangement joins TRBV5-4 to TRBJ2-7, with TRBD1 matching over 9 bases. This CDR3 is built from 15 residues. Looked up from germline, CDR1 is SGHNT and CDR2 is YYREEE (reference sequence). V was pared by 5 bases and J by 0 bases, with 6 bases of the junction left unmatched. The CDR3 nucleotides are TGTGCCAGCAGGTCGGGACAGGGTAGCTCCTACGAGCAGTACTTC. Translating gives CASRSGQGSSYEQYF.

The chain couples TRBV10-3 to TRBJ2-2; 12 positions match TRBD2. J was trimmed by 4 bases and V by 6 bases; bases with no gene match: 6. Germline CDR1 reads ENHRY; CDR2 reads SYGVKD. The CDR3 contains 16 residues. Here the CDR3 reads CAISPTSGRGTGELFF. In nucleotides, the CDR3 is TGTGCCATCAGCCCGACTAGCGGGAGAGGCACCGGGGAGCTGTTTTTT.